One sample yielded the 19 T cell receptor beta chains listed below, sequenced in a study of response to subunit inactivated influenza vaccine. TCRdb called the RT-PCR reads again in MiXCR, with one record for every CDR3 protein. The profile shows about 800,000 distinct CDR3 sequences, roughly 20% of them singletons. This sample comprised PBMCs from blood, obtained around 5 days after vaccination. All receptors derive from a middle-aged man who received an inactivated influenza vaccine.

The sample holds a few counts of this clonotype. This chain links TRBV10-3 with TRBJ2-1; D call uncertain. Germline lookup yields CDR1 ENHRY and CDR2 SYGVKD. Trimming removed 4 bases from V and 6 bases from J, with 4 bases in between. CDR3 length: 11 amino acids. CDR3 in amino acids: CAISVANEQFF. The DNA for the CDR3 is TGTGCCATCAGTGTGGCCAATGAGCAGTTCTTC.

The chain carries TRBV23-1 and TRBJ2-4; D is perhaps TRBD1 (5 bases). TRBV23-1 carries the ORF label, with uncertain function. V was trimmed by 8 bases and J by 9 bases, leaving 20 bases between them. The CDR3 covers 14 residues. CDR3 residues: CASLPGQGMIIQYF. The CDR3 bases are TGCGCCAGCCTCCCAGGGCAGGGAATGATCATTCAGTACTTC.

This clonotype showed up just a few times. The chain joins TRBV27 to TRBJ2-5; the match to TRBD1 covers 7 bases. J was trimmed by 5 bases and V by 2 bases; bases with no gene match: 5. The CDR3 has 14 amino acids. In germline, CDR1 is MNHEY, CDR2 SMNVEV (reference sequence). The CDR3 nucleotides read TGTGCCAGCAGTTTAAGGGACAGTTCGGAGACCCAGTACTTC. Its protein product is CASSLRDSSETQYF.

The genes are TRBV4-2 and TRBJ2-1; TRBD2 might be the D (5 bases). Germline assignment: CDR1 LGHNA and CDR2 YNFKEQ. The CDR3 is made up of 16 amino acids. V was clipped by 2 bases and J by 0 bases, with 11 bases between them. The CDR3 nucleotides read TGTGCCAGCAGCCAACAGAGCGGTAGCTCCTACAATGAGCAGTTCTTC. Its protein product is CASSQQSGSSYNEQFF.

This clonotype occurred a few times. The rearrangement links TRBV20-1 to TRBJ2-3; 7 positions agree with TRBD2. V dropped 3 bases and J dropped 2; count of bases not matched to a gene: 17. CDR3 size: 18 residues. CDR1 and CDR2 from the germline V gene are DFQATT and SNEGSKA (reference sequence). CDR3 protein: CSARPSGGSGPLTDTQYF. DNA of the CDR3: TGCAGTGCTAGGCCTTCCGGCGGGAGCGGCCCCCTCACAGATACGCAGTATTTT.

There are many counts of this clonotype. V usage is TRBV12-3 or TRBV12-4 and J usage is TRBJ2-1; 7 bases map to TRBD2. There are 13 residues in the CDR3. V shed 3 bases and J 7 bases; nucleotides not matched to a gene: 3. The CDR3 reads CASSFSGTNEQFF. As DNA, the CDR3 is TGTGCCAGCAGTTTCAGCGGGACTAATGAGCAGTTCTTC.

Ten or more counts support this clonotype. The genes are TRBV5-1 and TRBJ2-2, with D unresolved. The V end was cut by 4 bases, the J end by 2 bases, with 12 bases between. Germline values: CDR1 SGHRS, CDR2 YFSETQ. The CDR3 has 15 amino acids. The CDR3 region is CASSPDRYNTGELFF. The CDR3 DNA reads TGCGCCAGCAGCCCGGACCGGTATAACACCGGGGAGCTGTTTTTT.

This clonotype was counted between two and nine times. The chain couples TRBV20-1 to TRBJ2-6; D remains unclear. V was cut by 5 bases and J by 4 bases, with 9 bases left in between. The CDR3 runs to 13 residues. Germline loops: CDR1 DFQATT, CDR2 SNEGSKA (reference sequence). Here the CDR3 reads CSAGPPGANVLTF. The CDR3 DNA sequence: TGCAGTGCTGGACCCCCGGGGGCCAACGTCCTGACTTTC.

The chain is built from TRBV20-1 and TRBJ2-7; D might be TRBD2 (6 bases). This CDR3 has 12 residues. CDR1 and CDR2 from the germline V gene are DFQATT and SNEGSKA (reference sequence). Trimming cost V 6 bases and J 4 bases, with 13 bases left between them. The CDR3 region has the DNA TGCAGTGCCGGTACGGGGGAATACGAGCAGTACTTC. Translating it yields CSAGTGEYEQYF.

This chain links TRBV7-2 with TRBJ2-7; unclear D gene. V lost 0 bases and J 5 bases, leaving 8 bases between the germline ends. The CDR3 has 13 residues. Germline CDR1 SGHTA, CDR2 FQGNSA. CDR3 in DNA: TGTGCCAGCAGCTTAGCGTGGAACAACGAGCAGTACTTC. As protein: CASSLAWNNEQYF.

The chain combines TRBV24-1 with TRBJ2-1, with D perhaps matching TRBD1 (6 bases). The length of the CDR3 is 15 residues. Germline assignment: CDR1 KGHDR and CDR2 SFDVKD. Trimming took 4 bases from V and 3 from J, leaving 12 bases between them. The CDR3 nucleotides are TGTGCCACCAGTGACGATCTAGGGGGCTACAATGAGCAGTTCTTC. Amino acid sequence: CATSDDLGGYNEQFF.

V and J are TRBV20-1 and TRBJ2-7, with D tentatively TRBD1 (6 bases). This CDR3 is built from 14 residues. Germline values: CDR1 DFQATT, CDR2 SNEGSKA (reference sequence). V was pared by 3 bases and J by 1 base, with 13 bases between. This CDR3 reads CSASSRGSSYEQYF. Here the CDR3 DNA reads TGCAGTGCTAGCTCCAGGGGTTCTTCCTACGAGCAGTACTTC.

This chain links TRBV7-2 with TRBJ2-5; TRBD2 agrees at 11 bases. The CDR3 runs 15 residues. V trimming: 5 bases; J trimming: 2 bases; junction bases outside the gene matches: 4. The germline V gene encodes CDR1 SGHTA and CDR2 FQGNSA. CDR3 loop: CASSDSGGAQETQYF. In DNA form, the CDR3 reads TGTGCCAGCAGCGATAGCGGGGGGGCGCAAGAGACCCAGTACTTC.

This clonotype was seen a few times. CDR3 in amino acids: CASSASRPSNGYTF. The DNA for the CDR3 is TGTGCCAGCAGTGCGAGCCGACCCAGCAATGGCTACACCTTC. The chain recombines TRBV28 with TRBJ1-2; no definite D call. V dropped 5 bases and J dropped 6 bases, with 16 bases sitting between them. CDR3 size: 14 residues. Germline V gives CDR1 MDHEN, CDR2 SYDVKM.

This chain uses TRBV7-2 with TRBJ2-2; D could derive from TRBD1 or TRBD2 (5 bases each). Deletions cut 3 bases from V and 1 base from J, with 12 bases between. The CDR3 runs 16 residues. Looked up from germline, CDR1 is SGHTA and CDR2 is FQGNSA. The chain's CDR3 is CASSFQGRENTGELFF. The CDR3 coding sequence is TGTGCCAGCAGCTTCCAGGGACGGGAGAACACCGGGGAGCTGTTTTTT.

This clonotype was seen a handful of times. The V call is TRBV4-1, the J call TRBJ2-1, with 14 nucleotides matching TRBD2. CDR3 length equals 20 residues. Trimming took 4 bases from V and 0 from J; bases not matched to a gene: 11. The germline V gene encodes CDR1 MGHRA and CDR2 YSYEKL. CDR3 region: CASSRATSGGAVGSYNEQFF. The CDR3 coding sequence is TGCGCCAGCAGCCGAGCGACTAGCGGGGGGGCTGTGGGCTCCTACAATGAGCAGTTCTTC.

This clonotype was seen more than once but under ten times. For the CDR3, the DNA is TGCAGTGCTCTCGGGGGGGACAGCCTTAATGAAAAACTGTTTTTT. Translated, it gives CSALGGDSLNEKLFF. The chain employs TRBV20-1 and TRBJ1-4; the match to TRBD1 covers 7 bases. Germline CDR1 is DFQATT and CDR2 is SNEGSKA (reference sequence). CDR3 size: 15 residues. V gave up 5 bases and J gave up 4 bases; unmatched junction bases: 10.

This clonotype was counted ten times or more. J is TRBJ1-1 and V is TRBV20-1; D remains ambiguous. From germline, CDR1 is DFQATT and CDR2 SNEGSKA (reference sequence). The CDR3 is 12 amino acids. V lost 1 base and J lost 0, with 3 bases in between. CDR3 DNA sequence: TGCAGTGCTAGAGTGATGAACACTGAAGCTTTCTTT. Residues: CSARVMNTEAFF.

J is TRBJ2-3 and V is TRBV5-1; D is possibly TRBD1 or TRBD2 (5 bases each). V lost 4 bases to trimming and J lost 6 bases, with 15 bases between them. CDR3 size: 14 residues. The germline V gene encodes CDR1 SGHRS and CDR2 YFSETQ. The CDR3 here is CASSIGHGADTQYF. CDR3 DNA sequence: TGCGCCAGCAGCATTGGACACGGGGCGGATACGCAGTATTTT.